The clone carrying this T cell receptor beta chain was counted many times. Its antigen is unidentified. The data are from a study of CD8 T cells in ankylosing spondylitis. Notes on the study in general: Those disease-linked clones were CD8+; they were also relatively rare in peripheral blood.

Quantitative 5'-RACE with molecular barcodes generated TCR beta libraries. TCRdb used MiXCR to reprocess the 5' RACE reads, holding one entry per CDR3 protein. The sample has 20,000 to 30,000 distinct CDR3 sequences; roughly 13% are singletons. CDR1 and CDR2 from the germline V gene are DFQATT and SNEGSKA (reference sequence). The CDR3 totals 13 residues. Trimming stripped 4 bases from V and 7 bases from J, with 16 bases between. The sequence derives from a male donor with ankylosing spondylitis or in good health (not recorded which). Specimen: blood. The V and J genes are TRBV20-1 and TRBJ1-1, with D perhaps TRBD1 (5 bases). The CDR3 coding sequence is TGCAGTGCTAAAGCCGGGACCCGCTATGAAGCTTTCTTT. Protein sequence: CSAKAGTRYEAFF.